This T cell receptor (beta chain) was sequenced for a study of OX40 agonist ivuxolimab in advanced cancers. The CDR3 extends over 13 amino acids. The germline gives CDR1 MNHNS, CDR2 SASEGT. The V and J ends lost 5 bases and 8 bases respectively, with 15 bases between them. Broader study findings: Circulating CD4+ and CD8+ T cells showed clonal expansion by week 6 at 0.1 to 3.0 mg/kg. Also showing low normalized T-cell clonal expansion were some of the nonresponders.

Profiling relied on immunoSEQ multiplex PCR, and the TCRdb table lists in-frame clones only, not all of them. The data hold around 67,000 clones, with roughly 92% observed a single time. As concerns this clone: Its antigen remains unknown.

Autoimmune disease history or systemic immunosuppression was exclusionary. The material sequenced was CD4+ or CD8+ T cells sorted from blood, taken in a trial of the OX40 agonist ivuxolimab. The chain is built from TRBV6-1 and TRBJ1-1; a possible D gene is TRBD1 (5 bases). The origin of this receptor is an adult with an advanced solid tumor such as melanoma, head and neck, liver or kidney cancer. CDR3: CASSTNGALEAFF. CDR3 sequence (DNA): TGTGCCAGCAGTACCAATGGGGCACTAGAAGCTTTCTTT.